This is a list of T cell receptor beta chains from one sample in a study of beta chain features in type 1 diabetes. The assay was immunoSEQ multiplex PCR, and TCRdb's table has in-frame clones only and misses some. The sample comprises about 260,000 clones, around 24% of which are singletons, and about 0.011% rests with the top ten. Sequenced input: naive CD4+ T cells from blood. All receptors come from a woman in her twenties or thirties with type 1 diabetes. Each CDR3 is given with its conserved first and last residue.

v_call cdr3_aa
TRBV5-4 CASNPGTSYNEQFF
TRBV15 CATSREPPGTGPGELFF
TRBV19 CASSLRDRAGQPQHF
TRBV7-2 CASSLRRAGNTEAFF
TRBV11-2 CASSEVAGSYNEQFF
TRBV5-1 CASTISSGNEQFF
TRBV29-1 CSVGASETYEQYF
TRBV9 CASSAGQGIHNEQFF
TRBV7-8 CASSPPRTSLNEQFF
TRBV18 CASSPPRAAGETQYF